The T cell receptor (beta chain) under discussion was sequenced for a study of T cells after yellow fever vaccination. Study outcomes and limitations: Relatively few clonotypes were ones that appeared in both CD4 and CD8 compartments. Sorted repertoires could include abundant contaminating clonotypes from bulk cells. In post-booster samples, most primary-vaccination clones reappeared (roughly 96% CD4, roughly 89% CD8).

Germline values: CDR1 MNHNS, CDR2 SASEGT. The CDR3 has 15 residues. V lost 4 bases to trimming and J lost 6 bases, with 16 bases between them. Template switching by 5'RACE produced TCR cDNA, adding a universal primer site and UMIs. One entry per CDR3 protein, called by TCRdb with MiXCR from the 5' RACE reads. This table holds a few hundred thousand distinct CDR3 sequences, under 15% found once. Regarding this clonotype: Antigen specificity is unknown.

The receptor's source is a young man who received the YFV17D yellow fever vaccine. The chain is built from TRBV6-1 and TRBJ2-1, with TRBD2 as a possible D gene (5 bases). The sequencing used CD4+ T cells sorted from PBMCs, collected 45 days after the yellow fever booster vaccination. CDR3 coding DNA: TGTGCCAGCAGTGTTGAAGGCCCGGGGAGCAATGAGCAGTTCTTC. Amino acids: CASSVEGPGSNEQFF.